This T cell receptor beta chain was found in a study of shared clonotypes between healthy human individuals. Study-wide background: Used for every donor were three CD4 naive, three CD4 memory, two CD8 naive and one CD8 memory plate.

CDR3 length equals 15 residues. Germline V lookup: CDR1 KGHSH, CDR2 LQKENI. The ends lost 6 bases at V and 5 bases at J; junction bases unmatched: 9. TCRdb's copy holds only in-frame clones and misses some; the assay was immunoSEQ multiplex PCR. Found here are about 2 million clones, 85% to 95% of them singletons; the top ten hold 0.13%. Naive CD4+ cells were CD45RA-selected; the remaining cells were memory. This TCR derives from a man in his late teens or twenties in good health. The chain links TRBV18 to TRBJ2-3; 9 positions agree with TRBD2. Material: naive CD4+ T cells sorted from blood. The subset was: CD45RA+ positively selected. Here the CDR3 reads CASSPSSGGLDTQYF. As DNA, the CDR3 is TGTGCCAGCTCGCCTAGTAGCGGGGGCTTAGATACGCAGTATTTT.